A single sample is the source of the 13 T cell receptor beta chains below, sequenced in a study of shared clonotypes between healthy human individuals. Assay: immunoSEQ multiplex PCR; the TCRdb copy retains only in-frame clones and omits some. The sample has some 530,000 clones; 70% to 85% are singletons. The sequenced material came from PBMCs. The receptors shown here come from a middle-aged woman in good health. Some clones in this sample may be carry-over from other donors' samples.

This clone has just one count. The rearrangement uses TRBV28 and TRBJ1-1; D is uncertain. CDR1 and CDR2 from the germline V gene are MDHEN and SYDVKM. V lost 5 bases to trimming and J lost 9 bases, with 10 bases between them. The CDR3 has 11 amino acids. The CDR3 DNA follows: TGTGCCAGCAGTGCCCCTGACCAAGCTTTCTTT. Its translation: CASSAPDQAFF.

CDR3: CAWSLRTSSYNEQFF. CDR3 nucleotide sequence: TGTGCCTGGAGTCTTCGGACTAGCTCCTACAATGAGCAGTTCTTC. The chain recombines TRBV30 with TRBJ2-1; 7 nucleotides agree with TRBD2. Trimming at V came to 2 bases and at J to 0 bases, leaving 4 bases not matched to a gene. The CDR3 length is 15 residues. Germline CDR1 reads GTSNPN; CDR2 reads SVGIG (reference sequence).

This rearrangement joins TRBV5-1 to TRBJ1-3, with TRBD1 identical over 8 bases. Looked up from germline, CDR1 is SGHRS and CDR2 is YFSETQ. The CDR3 spans 16 residues. V gave up 5 bases and J gave up 0 bases; unmatched junction bases: 7. CDR3 nucleotide sequence: TGCGCCAGCAGGGAATTAGACAGGGGCTCTGGAAACACCATATATTTT. It codes for CASRELDRGSGNTIYF.

CDR3 in amino acids: CASSLRGWREGYQETQYF. The CDR3 nucleotides read TGTGCCAGCAGCTTAAGGGGCTGGCGGGAGGGCTACCAAGAGACCCAGTACTTC. The V and J genes are TRBV7-9 and TRBJ2-5; 9 bases fit TRBD2. The CDR3 contains 18 residues. The germline CDR1 and CDR2 sequences are SEHNR and FQNEAQ (reference sequence). Trimming cost V 2 bases and J 0 bases; bases outside gene matches: 10. Full variable domain (missing parts from reference TRBV7-9 and TRBJ2-5): DTGVSQNPRHKITKRGQNVTFRCDPISEHNRLYWYRQTLGQGPEFLTYFQNEAQLEKSRLLSDRFSAERPKGSFSTLEIQRTEQGDSAMYLCASSLRGWREGYQETQYFGPGTRLLVL.

The chain is built from TRBV2 and TRBJ1-4; D unclear. The germline V gene encodes CDR1 SNHLY and CDR2 FYNNEI. V lost 8 bases to trimming and J lost 1 base, with 14 bases between them. The CDR3 is 15 residues long. The CDR3, as DNA: TGTGCCAGCTACGGACGGAGCGAAACTAATGAAAAACTGTTTTTT. Translating it yields CASYGRSETNEKLFF.

The sample holds one count of this clone. The chain uses TRBV15 and TRBJ2-3, with TRBD2 matching 10 bases. This CDR3 region has 18 residues. Germline CDR1 reads LNHNV; CDR2 reads YYDKDF (reference sequence). V lost 0 bases, J lost 3 bases, and 9 bases stayed unmatched. The CDR3 is CATSRDRASGSPTDTQYF. The CDR3 DNA is TGTGCCACCAGCAGAGATAGGGCTAGCGGGAGCCCTACAGATACGCAGTATTTT.

As concerns this clone: A much larger clone sits a single nucleotide away, making a read error possible. This sequence joins TRBV7-2 and TRBJ2-3; D not certain. This CDR3 is 14 amino acids long. The V end lost 0 bases, the J end lost 2 bases, and 6 bases lay between the germline ends. CDR1 and CDR2 (germline): SGHTA, FQGNSA. CDR3 nucleotide sequence: TGTGCCAGCAGCTTAGCGGCGGTCACAGATACGCAGTATTTT. Amino acids: CASSLAAVTDTQYF.

The gene calls are TRBV5-1 and TRBJ2-3; 11 bases line up with TRBD2. The germline V gene encodes CDR1 SGHRS and CDR2 YFSETQ. This CDR3 region has 16 residues. Trimming cost V 2 bases and J 4 bases; bases outside gene matches: 6. The CDR3 loop reads CASSFGSSGRPDTQYF. The CDR3 region has the DNA TGCGCCAGCAGCTTCGGTTCTAGCGGGAGGCCAGATACGCAGTATTTT.

The CDR3 region has the DNA TGTGCCAGCAGAGACTCCGGGACAGGCGTCTATGGCTACACCTTC. Its protein product is CASRDSGTGVYGYTF. The chain uses TRBV28 and TRBJ1-2, with 8 bases lining up with TRBD1. There are 15 residues in the CDR3. Trimming cost V 6 bases and J 4 bases; bases outside gene matches: 10. Per germline, CDR1 MDHEN and CDR2 SYDVKM.

The chain combines TRBV15 with TRBJ1-2; TRBD1 aligns across 8 bases. Germline CDR1 reads LNHNV; CDR2 reads YYDKDF (reference sequence). V gave up 0 bases and J gave up 8 bases; unmatched junction bases: 11. This CDR3 contains 16 residues. CDR3 sequence reads: CATSRDMGAGQGGYTF. For the CDR3, the DNA is TGTGCCACCAGCAGAGATATGGGGGCAGGACAGGGCGGCTACACCTTC.

This rearrangement joins TRBV5-1 to TRBJ2-7, with D possibly being TRBD2 (5 bases). CDR3 length equals 13 residues. Germline CDR1 SGHRS, CDR2 YFSETQ. Trimming took off 4 bases at V and 5 bases at J, with 13 bases between the two ends. CDR3 residues: CASSPSGGHEQYF. CDR3 sequence (DNA): TGCGCCAGCAGCCCCAGCGGAGGCCACGAGCAGTACTTC.

V usage is TRBV25-1 and J usage is TRBJ2-7; D may be TRBD1 or TRBD2 (6 bases each). Per germline, CDR1 MGHDK and CDR2 SYGVNS. Trimming left V 4 bases short and J 5 bases short, with 12 bases between. CDR3 length equals 13 residues. This CDR3 is CASSVGGFHEQYF. The CDR3 nucleotides are TGTGCCAGCAGTGTAGGGGGGTTCCACGAGCAGTACTTC.

This chain connects TRBV28 to TRBJ2-7; TRBD2 matches 12 bases. CDR3 length: 15 residues. CDR1 is MDHEN and CDR2 is SYDVKM in the germline V gene. The J segment lost 3 bases and the V segment lost 8 bases, leaving 8 bases of the junction unmatched. The CDR3 coding sequence is TGTGCCAGCGGCAGGACTAGCGGGACCGGCTACGAGCAGTACTTC. Its translation: CASGRTSGTGYEQYF.